The rows below give T cell receptor beta chains drawn from one sample of a study of shared clonotypes between healthy human individuals. TCRdb's copy holds only in-frame clones and misses some; the assay was immunoSEQ multiplex PCR. There are about 470,000 clones in the sample; roughly three quarters occur only once, and roughly 13% lies in the top ten. Sequencing was performed on PBMCs. The receptor source for this set is a woman aged 40 to 50 in good health. Some clones in this sample may be carry-over from other donors' samples. The CDR3 runs from the conserved cysteine through the conserved F or W. The D gene is left open where the match is weak. Some rows have no size entry. The others give once, few or many, or a class for an expanded clone.

D	size	J	V	DNA	CDR3
-	-	TRBJ2-5	TRBV28	TGTGCCAGCAGTTTATTTTTGGGTTGGCAGTCGGCATCAGAGACCCAGTACTTC	CASSLFLGWQSASETQYF
-	-	TRBJ2-2	TRBV28	TGTGCCAGCAGTTTAAGAGTGCTTACTACCGGGGAGCTGTTTTTT	CASSLRVLTTGELFF
-	-	TRBJ2-5	TRBV11-2	TGTGCCAGCAGCTTAGGCGGGCGGGGGCCTCAAGAGACCCAGTACTTC	CASSLGGRGPQETQYF
TRBD1	-	TRBJ2-7	TRBV10-3	TGTGCCATCGCCGGGACAGGGGACCCCTACGAGCAGTACTTC	CAIAGTGDPYEQYF
-	-	TRBJ2-7	TRBV19	TGTGCCAGTAGTATAACAGCGAGAGCCTACGAGCAGTACTTC	CASSITARAYEQYF
-	once	TRBJ2-3	TRBV9	TGTGCCAGCAGCCCCCAGGGGCTAGAGTTAGATACGCAGTATTTT	CASSPQGLELDTQYF
-	once	TRBJ2-1	TRBV9	TGTGCCAGCAGCGTAGGAAACCTAAACAATGAGCAGTTCTTC	CASSVGNLNNEQFF
TRBD2	-	TRBJ2-1	TRBV5-1	TGCGCCAGCAGCTTGGTGGGAGGGCTGAATGAGCAGTTCTTC	CASSLVGGLNEQFF
-	-	TRBJ1-1	TRBV6-6	TGTGCCAGCAGTACCTGGGACACTAGTAGAGCTGAAGCTTTCTTT	CASSTWDTSRAEAFF
TRBD1	-	TRBJ1-3	TRBV9	TGTGCCAGCAGCACGACCGGGACAGGCCTCTCTGGAAACACCATATATTTT	CASSTTGTGLSGNTIYF
TRBD1	-	TRBJ1-4	TRBV28	TGTGCCAGCAGCCCAGGACAGGGGGGTGAAAAACTGTTTTTT	CASSPGQGGEKLFF
TRBD1	-	TRBJ1-6	TRBV30	TGTGCCTGGGGACCTGGGACAGGGTATAATTCACCCCTCCACTTT	CAWGPGTGYNSPLHF
TRBD1	-	TRBJ2-7	TRBV5-1	TGCGCCAGCAGCTTGGAAGGGGACAGAAATTACGAGCAGTACTTC	CASSLEGDRNYEQYF
TRBD1	-	TRBJ2-3	TRBV28	TGTGCCAGCAGTTTACCCTCGACAGGGTCAGATACGCAGTATTTT	CASSLPSTGSDTQYF
-	-	TRBJ2-3	TRBV28	TGTGCCAGCAGACCCCACGCGGATACGCAGTATTTT	CASRPHADTQYF
TRBD2	once	TRBJ2-2	TRBV5-1	TGCGCCAGCAGCCCCGGGACTAGCGGGACAATGAACACCGGGGAGCTGTTTTTT	CASSPGTSGTMNTGELFF
TRBD1	once	TRBJ1-3	TRBV5-8	TGTGCCAGCAGCCCCGACAGGGGCGCCCCTGGAAACACCATATATTTT	CASSPDRGAPGNTIYF
-	-	TRBJ2-1	TRBV11-3	TGTGCCAGCAGCTTAAATAGGTACAATGAGCAGTTCTTC	CASSLNRYNEQFF
TRBD1	-	TRBJ1-2	TRBV19	TGTGCCAGTAGAACCGGGACAGGGAGCGGCTACACCTTC	CASRTGTGSGYTF
-	few	TRBJ2-7	TRBV29-1	TGCAGCGTTGAACAGGCCTACGAGCAGTACTTC	CSVEQAYEQYF
-	once	TRBJ2-2	TRBV19	TGTGCCAGCCAACGAGGGACGAACACCGGGGAGCTGTTTTTT	CASQRGTNTGELFF
-	-	TRBJ2-1	TRBV6-5	TGTGCCAGCAGTTTGCGGGAAAACAATGAGCAGTTCTTC	CASSLRENNEQFF
-	-	TRBJ2-7	TRBV6-5	TGTGCCAGCCGCCTGGGAACATTTTACGAGCAGTACTTC	CASRLGTFYEQYF
TRBD2	few	TRBJ2-1	TRBV5-1	TGCGCCAGCAGCGTGGGAGGACTAGCGGTTTACAATGAGCAGTTCTTC	CASSVGGLAVYNEQFF
-	-	TRBJ1-4	TRBV23-1	TGCGCCAGCAGTCCCCTTATGCCCTCATCCCAGGATACAACTAATGAAAAACTGTTTTTT	CASSPLMPSSQDTTNEKLFF
-	-	TRBJ2-5	TRBV5-6	TGTGCCAGCAGCCTACTTCGCGTCCAGGAGACCCAGTACTTC	CASSLLRVQETQYF
-	few	TRBJ1-2	TRBV19	TGTGCCAGTAGTATAAACGGAGATAACTATGGCTACACCTTC	CASSINGDNYGYTF
-	-	TRBJ2-2	TRBV7-3	TGTGCCAGCAGCAACGCAGGGTTGTCCGGGGAGCTGTTTTTT	CASSNAGLSGELFF
-	-	TRBJ1-5	TRBV30	TGTGCCTGGAGTGTCACCAGGGAAGATCAGCCCCAGCATTTT	CAWSVTREDQPQHF
TRBD1	-	TRBJ1-1	TRBV19	TGTGCCAGTAGTACCTTCGGGACAGAGAACACTGAAGCTTTCTTT	CASSTFGTENTEAFF